A single sample gave rise to the 10 T cell receptor beta chains below, sequenced in a study of OX40 agonist ivuxolimab in advanced cancers. Generated by immunoSEQ multiplex PCR, the TCRdb table keeps only in-frame clones and is missing some. The data contain 95,000 or so clones, roughly 84% of them singletons. The specimen was CD4+ or CD8+ T cells sorted from blood, collected in a trial of the OX40 agonist ivuxolimab. These receptors originate from an adult with an advanced solid tumor such as melanoma, head and neck, liver or kidney cancer.

The chain recombines TRBV5-1 with TRBJ2-3; D is unclear. The V end was cut by 4 bases, the J end by 0 bases, with 12 bases between. From germline, CDR1 is SGHRS and CDR2 YFSETQ. This CDR3 is 15 amino acids long. CDR3 DNA sequence: TGCGCCAGCAGCCCGGACGGAATTAGCACAGATACGCAGTATTTT. Translating it yields CASSPDGISTDTQYF.

This chain joins TRBV11-3 and TRBJ2-2, with TRBD2 as a possible D gene (6 bases). Per germline, CDR1 SGHNT and CDR2 YENEEA. CDR3 size: 14 residues. The V end lost 2 bases, the J end lost 7 bases, and 11 bases lay between the germline ends. The CDR3 sequence: CASSLIRGNGELFF. The CDR3 coding sequence is TGTGCCAGCAGCTTAATCCGCGGGAACGGGGAGCTGTTTTTT.

The chain has TRBV6-5 and TRBJ2-7, with D tentatively TRBD1 (5 bases). Between the trimmed V and J ends, which lost 4 bases and 6 bases, there was a span of 13 bases. Germline V gene lookup returns CDR1 MNHEY and CDR2 SVGAGI. This CDR3 comprises 13 residues. This chain's CDR3 is CASSSDMLSEQYF. The CDR3 region has the DNA TGTGCCAGCAGTTCGGACATGCTGAGCGAGCAGTACTTC.

V usage is TRBV11-3 and J usage is TRBJ2-5; 10 bases agree with TRBD2. The trim removed 3 bases at V and 2 bases at J, leaving 6 bases unmatched. CDR1 SGHNT and CDR2 YENEEA come from the germline V gene. The CDR3 spans 16 residues. The CDR3 sequence is CASSLVTSGLQETQYF. The CDR3 DNA sequence: TGTGCCAGCAGCTTGGTGACTAGCGGGTTACAAGAGACCCAGTACTTC. Drawing the rest from reference TRBV11-3 and TRBJ2-5, the complete variable domain is EAGVVQSPRYKIIEKKQPVAFWCNPISGHNTLYWYLQNLGQGPELLIRYENEEAVDDSQLPKDRFSAERLKGVDSTLKIQPAELGDSAVYLCASSLVTSGLQETQYFGPGTRLLVL.

The gene calls are TRBV19 and TRBJ1-5; D possibly corresponds to TRBD1 (6 bases). CDR1 LNHDA and CDR2 SQIVND come from the germline V gene (reference sequence). The CDR3 is 14 amino acids. V shed 6 bases and J shed 2 bases, with 11 bases lying between them. CDR3 region: CASSNEGGNQPQHF. In nucleotides, the CDR3 is TGTGCCAGTAGCAATGAGGGGGGCAATCAGCCCCAGCATTTT. The variable domain in full, completed from reference TRBV19 and TRBJ1-5, reads DGGITQSPKYLFRKEGQNVTLSCEQNLNHDAMYWYRQDPGQGLRLIYYSQIVNDFQKGDIAEGYSVSREKKESFPLTVTSAQKNPTAFYLCASSNEGGNQPQHFGDGTRLSIL.

This clone showed up just once. The rearrangement uses TRBV9 and TRBJ1-3; TRBD1 matches at 10 bases. Per the germline V gene, CDR1 is SGDLS and CDR2 is YYNGEE. Trimming removed 2 bases from V and 2 bases from J; junction bases left unmatched: 1. This CDR3 region has 15 residues. In nucleotides, the CDR3 is TGTGCCAGCAGCGTGGGACAGGGGACTGGAAACACCATATATTTT. Translating gives CASSVGQGTGNTIYF.

The chain employs TRBV2 and TRBJ1-1; 10 bases align to TRBD1. The CDR3 runs to 13 residues. CDR1 is SNHLY, CDR2 FYNNEI, per germline. The junction had 4 bases not matched to a gene; V was cut back by 5 bases and J by 7 bases. DNA for the CDR3: TGTGCCAGCAGTTGGGGACAGGGGAGTGAAGCTTTCTTT. Protein: CASSWGQGSEAFF.

The J gene is TRBJ2-3, the V gene TRBV30; D remains unclear. V lost 4 bases, J lost 2 bases, and 13 bases lay in between. The CDR3 runs to 14 residues. CDR1 is GTSNPN and CDR2 is SVGIG in the germline V gene (reference sequence). CDR3 sequence reads: CAWTPVQFTDTQYF. DNA for the CDR3: TGTGCCTGGACGCCGGTACAGTTCACAGATACGCAGTATTTT.

The rearrangement links TRBV4-1 to TRBJ2-5; TRBD2 agrees at 7 bases. CDR1 MGHRA and CDR2 YSYEKL come from the germline V gene. The CDR3 covers 15 residues. The V gene end was trimmed by 2 bases and the J gene end by 4 bases; junction bases not matched to a gene: 7. CDR3 region: CASSQPGGARETQYF. The CDR3 DNA sequence: TGCGCCAGCAGCCAACCGGGAGGTGCTAGAGAGACCCAGTACTTC.

This rearrangement joins TRBV9 to TRBJ1-1, with a possible D match to TRBD1 (5 bases). This CDR3 comprises 14 residues. CDR1 and CDR2 from the germline V gene are SGDLS and YYNGEE. V gave up 6 bases and J gave up 0 bases, with 12 bases separating them. CDR3 loop: CASNPTGLNTEAFF. In DNA form, the CDR3 reads TGTGCCAGCAATCCAACAGGCTTGAACACTGAAGCTTTCTTT. Supplemented by reference TRBV9 and TRBJ1-1, the full variable domain reads DSGVTQTPKHLITATGQRVTLRCSPRSGDLSVYWYQQSLDQGLQFLIQYYNGEERAKGNILERFSAQQFPDLHSELNLSSLELGDSALYFCASNPTGLNTEAFFGQGTRLTVV.